Detailed here is one T cell receptor beta chain. The germline CDR1 and CDR2 sequences are SNHLY and FYNNEI. This CDR3 is 14 amino acids long. V gave up 6 bases and J gave up 3 bases, with 14 bases separating them. This sample stems from a study of blood T cell repertoires in COVID-19. Study at large: COVID-19 samples, acute and convalescent, were from the United States, Italy and Spain. T cells, B-cell-depleted T cells, or PBMCs provided the cDNA or gDNA that served as material.

Original methodology: Amplified reference gene primers provided the basis for estimating nucleated cell counts. TCRdb keeps only in-frame clones here, not all; method: immunoSEQ multiplex PCR. The D gene and trimming were derived from the DNA, and the V and J assignments and clone size from that table. This sample yields about 140,000 clones, of which over 65% are seen a single time; 16% belongs to the top ten. Source material: peripheral blood. The TCR sequence derives from a man in his forties or fifties with acute or convalescent COVID-19. This chain joins TRBV2 and TRBJ1-2; D is unclear. For the CDR3, the DNA is TGTGCCAGCAGGGCACAGTCCGCGTACTATGGCTACACCTTC. Its protein product is CASRAQSAYYGYTF.